The clone carrying this T cell receptor beta chain was picked up a small number of times. Its antigen is unidentified. This entry belongs to a study of CD8+ T cells in alopecia areata. Overall study findings and caveats: Among the 100 top clones, expanded CD8+ clones, like scalp clonality, were significantly decreased by tofacitinib. Greater clonality was observed in lesional scalp samples, especially alopecia totalis/universalis, versus normal scalp.

Treatment described: oral pan-JAK inhibitor, 5-10 mg twice daily. Reverse transcribed after extraction, RNA yielded cDNA as the sequencing template. The method was immunoSEQ multiplex PCR; TCRdb's version includes in-frame clones alone and lacks a portion of them. The table includes some 200,000 clones, about 62% detected once. Germline-derived CDR1 and CDR2 are SQVTM and ANQGSEA. V dropped 5 bases and J dropped 1 base, with 12 bases sitting between them. This CDR3 region has 14 residues. The sequencing here drew on CD4+ T cells sorted from blood, taken at week 24, from a patient treated with tofacitinib. The chain employs TRBV29-1 and TRBJ1-5; unclear D gene. This TCR derives from a human donor with alopecia areata. CDR3 nucleotides: TGCAGCGTTCGTCAAGGAGGAAGCAATCAGCCCCAGCATTTT. The encoded protein is CSVRQGGSNQPQHF.